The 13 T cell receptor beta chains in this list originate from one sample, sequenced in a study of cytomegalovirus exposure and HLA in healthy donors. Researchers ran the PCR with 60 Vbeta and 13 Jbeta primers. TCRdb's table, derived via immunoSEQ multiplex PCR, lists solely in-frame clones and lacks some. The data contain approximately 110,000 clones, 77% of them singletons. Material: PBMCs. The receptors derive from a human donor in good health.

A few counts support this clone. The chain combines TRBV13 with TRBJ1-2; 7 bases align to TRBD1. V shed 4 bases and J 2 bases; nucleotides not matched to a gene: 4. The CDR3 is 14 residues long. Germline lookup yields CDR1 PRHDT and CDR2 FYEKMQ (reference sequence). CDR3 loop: CASSSGTANYGYTF. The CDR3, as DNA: TGTGCCAGCAGCTCTGGGACAGCAAACTATGGCTACACCTTC. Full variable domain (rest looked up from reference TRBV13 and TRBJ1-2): AAGVIQSPRHLIKEKRETATLKCYPIPRHDTVYWYQQGPGQDPQFLISFYEKMQSDKGSIPDRFSAQQFSDYHSELNMSSLELGDSALYFCASSSGTANYGYTFGSGTRLTVV.

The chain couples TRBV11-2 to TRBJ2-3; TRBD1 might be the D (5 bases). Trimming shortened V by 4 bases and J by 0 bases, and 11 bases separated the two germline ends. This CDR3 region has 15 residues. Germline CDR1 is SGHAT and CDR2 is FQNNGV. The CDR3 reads CASSSPRGSTDTQYF. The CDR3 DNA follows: TGTGCCAGCAGCTCCCCTAGGGGAAGCACAGATACGCAGTATTTT.

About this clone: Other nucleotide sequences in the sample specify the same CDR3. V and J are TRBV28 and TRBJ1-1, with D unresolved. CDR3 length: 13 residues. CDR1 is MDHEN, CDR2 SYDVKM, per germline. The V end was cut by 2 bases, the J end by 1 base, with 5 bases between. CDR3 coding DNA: TGTGCCAGCAGTTTAGGCAGGAACACTGAAGCTTTCTTT. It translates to CASSLGRNTEAFF.

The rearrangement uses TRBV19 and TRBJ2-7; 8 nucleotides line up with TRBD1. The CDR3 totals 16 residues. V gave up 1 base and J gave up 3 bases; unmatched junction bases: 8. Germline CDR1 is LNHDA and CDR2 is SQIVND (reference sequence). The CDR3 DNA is TGTGCCAGTAGTATAGCCCAGGGGGCGGGAAACTACGAGCAGTACTTC. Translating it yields CASSIAQGAGNYEQYF.

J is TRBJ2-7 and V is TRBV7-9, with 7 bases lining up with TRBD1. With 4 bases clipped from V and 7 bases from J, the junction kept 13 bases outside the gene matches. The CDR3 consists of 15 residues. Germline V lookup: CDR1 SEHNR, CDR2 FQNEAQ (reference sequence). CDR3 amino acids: CASSSTGATGSEQYF. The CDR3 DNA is TGTGCCAGCAGCTCCACAGGGGCCACAGGCTCGGAGCAGTACTTC.

The CDR3 reads CASSQTRFSSYEQYF. CDR3 nucleotide sequence: TGTGCCAGCAGTCAAACGCGGTTTAGCTCCTACGAGCAGTACTTC. J is TRBJ2-7 and V is TRBV28; D gene uncertain. Germline CDR1 and CDR2: MDHEN and SYDVKM. The CDR3 has 15 amino acids. Trimming took 5 bases from V and 0 from J, leaving 14 bases between them.

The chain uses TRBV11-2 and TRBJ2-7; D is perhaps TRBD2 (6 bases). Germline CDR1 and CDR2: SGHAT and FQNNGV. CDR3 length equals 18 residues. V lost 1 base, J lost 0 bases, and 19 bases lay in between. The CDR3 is CASSLGRGRTISSYEQYF. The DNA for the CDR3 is TGTGCCAGCAGCTTAGGGCGGGGCAGAACAATCTCCTCCTACGAGCAGTACTTC.

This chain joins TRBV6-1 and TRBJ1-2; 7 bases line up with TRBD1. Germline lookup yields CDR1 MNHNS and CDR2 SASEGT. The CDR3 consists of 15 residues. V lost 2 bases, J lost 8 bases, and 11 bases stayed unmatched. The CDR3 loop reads CASSESKGAPGGYTF. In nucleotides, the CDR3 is TGTGCCAGCAGTGAATCGAAGGGGGCGCCTGGAGGCTACACCTTC.

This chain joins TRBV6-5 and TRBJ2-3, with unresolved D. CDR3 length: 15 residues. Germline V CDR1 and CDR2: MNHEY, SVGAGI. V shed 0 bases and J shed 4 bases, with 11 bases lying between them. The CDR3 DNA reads TGTGCCAGCAGTTACTCGATATCACTCGCAGATACGCAGTATTTT. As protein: CASSYSISLADTQYF.

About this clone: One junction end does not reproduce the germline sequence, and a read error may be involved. The CDR3 sequence is CASSLARAMSYEQYF. DNA for the CDR3: TGTGCCAGCAGTTTGGCCAGGGCGATGTCCTACGAGCAGTACTTC. The chain combines TRBV5-4 with TRBJ2-7; weak D call: TRBD1 (5 bases). Germline CDR1 is SGHNT and CDR2 is YYREEE (reference sequence). This CDR3 region has 15 residues.

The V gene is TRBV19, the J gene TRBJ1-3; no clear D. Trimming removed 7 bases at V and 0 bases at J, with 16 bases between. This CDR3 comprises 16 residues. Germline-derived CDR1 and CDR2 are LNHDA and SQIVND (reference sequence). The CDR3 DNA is TGTGCCAGTATCCGGTGGGCAGTTAACTCTGGAAACACCATATATTTT. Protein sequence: CASIRWAVNSGNTIYF. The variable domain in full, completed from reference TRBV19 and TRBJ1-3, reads DGGITQSPKYLFRKEGQNVTLSCEQNLNHDAMYWYRQDPGQGLRLIYYSQIVNDFQKGDIAEGYSVSREKKESFPLTVTSAQKNPTAFYLCASIRWAVNSGNTIYFGEGSWLTVV.

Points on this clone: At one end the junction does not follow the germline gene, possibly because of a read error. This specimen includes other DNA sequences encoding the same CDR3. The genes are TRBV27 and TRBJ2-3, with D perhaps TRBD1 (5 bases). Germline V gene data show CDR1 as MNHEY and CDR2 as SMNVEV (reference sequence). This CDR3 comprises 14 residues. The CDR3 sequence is CASSFQLGVDTQYF. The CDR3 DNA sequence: TGCGCCAGCAGTTTTCAATTAGGGGTAGATACGCAGTATTTT.

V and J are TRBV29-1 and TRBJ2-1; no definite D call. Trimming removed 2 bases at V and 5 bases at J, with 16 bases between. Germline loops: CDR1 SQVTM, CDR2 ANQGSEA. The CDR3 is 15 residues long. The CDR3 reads CSVEPLQNTNNEQFF. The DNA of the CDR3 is TGCAGCGTTGAACCACTCCAAAATACCAACAATGAGCAGTTCTTC.